Shown below are 19 T cell receptor beta chains from a single sample sequenced in a study of identical twins. TCRdb fed the 5' RACE reads into MiXCR, producing one record per CDR3 protein. The sample shows approximately 670,000 distinct CDR3 sequences, approximately 6% of them seen only once. The source material was naive T cells sorted from blood. These TCRs come from a man younger than 35 in good health.

This clonotype occurred many times. The V and J genes are TRBV28 and TRBJ2-6; unclear D gene. Germline CDR1 MDHEN, CDR2 SYDVKM. Deletions cut 3 bases from V and 0 bases from J, with 6 bases between. CDR3 length: 15 residues. The CDR3 spells CASSLASSGANVLTF. DNA for the CDR3: TGTGCCAGCAGTTTGGCGAGCTCTGGGGCCAACGTCCTGACTTTC.

This rearrangement joins TRBV5-1 to TRBJ2-5, with D possibly matching TRBD1 (7 bases). The CDR3 has 14 amino acids. Trimming shortened V by 5 bases and J by 5 bases, and 16 bases separated the two germline ends. Germline values: CDR1 SGHRS, CDR2 YFSETQ. The CDR3 bases are TGCGCCAGCAGGGAGGGGGCGTCAGTGGAGACCCAGTACTTC. It yields the protein CASREGASVETQYF.

This clonotype was recorded once. The rearrangement joins TRBV20-1 to TRBJ2-1; TRBD2 might be the D (5 bases). CDR3 length: 15 amino acids. Between the trimmed V and J ends, which lost 4 bases and 4 bases, there was a span of 17 bases. The germline V gene has CDR1 DFQATT and CDR2 SNEGSKA (reference sequence). CDR3 sequence (DNA): TGCAGTGCTACCCGTTCGAGCGGAGAATACAATGAGCAGTTCTTC. Its protein is CSATRSSGEYNEQFF.

Ten or more counts support this clonotype. The chain links TRBV5-8 to TRBJ1-5, with 10 bases fitting TRBD1. The CDR3 has 15 amino acids. Trimming at V came to 2 bases and at J to 5 bases, leaving 4 bases not matched to a gene. CDR1 is SGHTS, CDR2 YDEGEE, per germline. CDR3 nucleotide sequence: TGTGCCAGCAGCTTAGGGGACAGGGGTCATCAGCCCCAGCATTTT. This encodes CASSLGDRGHQPQHF.

In its sample, this clonotype was seen a few times. The chain joins TRBV12-3 or TRBV12-4 to TRBJ1-3; D ambiguous. With 5 bases removed from V and 0 bases from J, the gap between germline ends came to 11 bases. The CDR3 is 15 residues long. This chain's CDR3 is CASSEDVSSGNTIYF. The CDR3 coding sequence is TGTGCCAGCAGTGAGGACGTGAGCTCTGGAAACACCATATATTTT.

The J gene is TRBJ1-1, the V gene TRBV7-6, with D perhaps matching TRBD1 (5 bases). Per the germline V gene, CDR1 is SGHVS and CDR2 is FNYEAQ. V lost 5 bases, J lost 5 bases, and 21 bases lay in between. This CDR3 is 16 amino acids long. CDR3 coding DNA: TGTGCCAGCAGCCCCAGTACGGGGGGGTTGGGAACTGAAGCTTTCTTT. This encodes CASSPSTGGLGTEAFF.

The gene calls are TRBV6-2 or TRBV6-3 and TRBJ2-1; D is unresolved. The length of the CDR3 is 12 residues. CDR1 is MNHEY, CDR2 SVGEGT, per germline. Trimming removed 6 bases from V and 6 bases from J, with 9 bases in between. CDR3 in amino acids: CASSYVSNEQFF. CDR3 bases: TGTGCCAGCAGCTACGTAAGCAATGAGCAGTTCTTC.

This chain uses TRBV20-1 with TRBJ2-7, with D possibly matching TRBD1 (5 bases). The V gene's germline CDR1 is DFQATT and CDR2 SNEGSKA (reference sequence). The V end was cut by 3 bases, the J end by 2 bases, with 11 bases between. This CDR3 has 13 residues. The DNA for the CDR3 is TGCAGTGCTAGGAGTCAGGGAACCTACGAGCAGTACTTC. Amino acids: CSARSQGTYEQYF.

This clonotype was seen only a few times. The rearrangement links TRBV7-9 to TRBJ2-7, with 11 bases aligning to TRBD2. Germline V CDR1 and CDR2: SEHNR, FQNEAQ (reference sequence). V was pared by 4 bases and J by 7 bases, with 12 bases of the junction left unmatched. The CDR3 is 16 amino acids. The CDR3 sequence is CASSSVPSGRPGEQYF. The CDR3, as DNA: TGTGCCAGCAGCTCCGTCCCTAGCGGGAGGCCGGGGGAGCAGTACTTC.

This clonotype occurred many times. At one end, the junction sequence differs from germline, possibly due to a read error. The CDR3 nucleotides read TGTGCCAGCAGTGTAGCGGGAGGTTACGAGCAGTACTTC. Residues: CASSVAGGYEQYF. The chain combines TRBV12-3 or TRBV12-4 with TRBJ2-7; the match to TRBD2 covers 10 bases. The CDR3 is made up of 13 amino acids.

This clonotype was picked up a small number of times. The chain links TRBV12-5 to TRBJ2-1; 11 bases are a match to TRBD2. Unmatched junction bases numbered 1, after V lost 1 base and J lost 5 bases. The CDR3 has 15 residues. In germline, CDR1 is LGHNT, CDR2 FRNRAP. The CDR3 DNA reads TGTGCTAGTGGTTTGGGACTAGCGGGAAACAATGAGCAGTTCTTC. Its translation: CASGLGLAGNNEQFF.

This clonotype was counted many times. The chain links TRBV4-3 to TRBJ2-7; TRBD2 is a possible D gene (5 bases). V gave up 4 bases and J gave up 3 bases, with 10 bases separating them. This CDR3 is 13 amino acids long. The germline CDR1 and CDR2 sequences are LGHNA and YSLEER. In DNA form, the CDR3 reads TGCGCCAGCAGCCGAAACCGGGACTACGAGCAGTACTTC. Translating it yields CASSRNRDYEQYF.

This clonotype was seen many times. The V gene is TRBV10-3, the J gene TRBJ1-4; 7 nucleotides line up with TRBD1. J gave up 4 bases and V 4 bases, and 6 bases lay outside the gene matches. The germline gives CDR1 ENHRY, CDR2 SYGVKD. The CDR3 sequence is 15 residues long. In DNA, the CDR3 is TGTGCCATCAGTGCTTCGGGGACAGATAATGAAAAACTGTTTTTT. Residues: CAISASGTDNEKLFF.

This clonotype was recorded at least ten times. The chain's CDR3 is CSARRTGSGNTIYF. For the CDR3, the DNA is TGCAGTGCCCGTCGGACAGGGTCTGGAAACACCATATATTTT. V usage is TRBV20-1 and J usage is TRBJ1-3, with 8 bases identical to TRBD1. The V segment lost 6 bases and the J segment 1 base; nucleotides outside the gene matches: 5. From germline, CDR1 is DFQATT and CDR2 SNEGSKA (reference sequence). This CDR3 region has 14 residues.

Many counts were recorded for this clonotype. The gene calls are TRBV5-1 and TRBJ1-6; TRBD1 aligns across 7 bases. The ends lost 0 bases at V and 9 bases at J; junction bases unmatched: 9. The CDR3 has 16 amino acids. Germline CDR1 is SGHRS and CDR2 is YFSETQ. The CDR3 is CASSLGDRARGSPLHF. The CDR3 nucleotides are TGCGCCAGCAGCTTGGGCGACAGGGCTAGGGGTTCACCCCTCCACTTT. Drawing the rest from reference TRBV5-1 and TRBJ1-6, the complete variable domain is KAGVTQTPRYLIKTRGQQVTLSCSPISGHRSVSWYQQTPGQGLQFLFEYFSETQRNKGNFPGRFSGRQFSNSRSEMNVSTLELGDSALYLCASSLGDRARGSPLHFGNGTRLTVT.

In its sample, this clonotype was seen a few times. CDR3: CASSLRGPGHHSGYTF. The CDR3 DNA follows: TGCGCCAGCAGCTTGAGAGGCCCGGGACACCATTCTGGCTACACCTTC. This rearrangement joins TRBV5-1 to TRBJ1-2; D might be TRBD1 (6 bases). The CDR3 has 16 residues. Trimming took off 1 base at V and 7 bases at J, with 20 bases between the two ends. Germline lookup yields CDR1 SGHRS and CDR2 YFSETQ.

This clonotype was detected only a few times. The chain carries TRBV12-3 or TRBV12-4 and TRBJ2-2; possible D gene TRBD1, 7 bases. This CDR3 has 15 amino acids. V gave up 6 bases and J gave up 4 bases, with 15 bases separating them. The DNA for the CDR3 is TGTGCCAGCAGCCCCAGGGGGGCGGGCACCGGGGAGCTGTTTTTT. Translated, it gives CASSPRGAGTGELFF.

The chain is built from TRBV7-6 and TRBJ1-2, with no clear D. Germline V gene sequence: CDR1 SGHVS, CDR2 FNYEAQ. The CDR3 is 13 residues long. V dropped 4 bases and J dropped 5 bases, with 11 bases sitting between them. CDR3 sequence: CASSSGPAYGYTF. CDR3 DNA: TGTGCCAGCAGCTCTGGACCGGCTTATGGCTACACCTTC.

The chain links TRBV20-1 to TRBJ2-1; 10 bases fit TRBD2. The junction had 5 bases not matched to a gene; V was cut back by 6 bases and J by 3 bases. The V gene's germline CDR1 is DFQATT and CDR2 SNEGSKA (reference sequence). This CDR3 spans 14 amino acids. The CDR3 DNA sequence: TGCAGTGCCGGGCGGACTAGCGGCTACAATGAGCAGTTCTTC. Amino acids: CSAGRTSGYNEQFF.